One and the same sample provided the 28 T cell receptor beta chains below, sequenced in a study of blood T cell repertoires in COVID-19. The table came from immunoSEQ multiplex PCR; TCRdb's copy has only in-frame clones and leaves some out. The table records 200,000 to 300,000 clones, 85% of them present only once. The sample taken for sequencing was peripheral blood. These receptors originate from a woman aged 55-70 years with active or convalescent COVID-19.

This clone has more than one count but fewer than ten. The gene calls are TRBV6-1 and TRBJ2-3; 9 bases fit TRBD2. CDR3 length equals 15 residues. Looked up from germline, CDR1 is MNHNS and CDR2 is SASEGT. J gave up 14 bases and V 1 base, and 13 bases lay outside the gene matches. The CDR3 protein is CASSEVRGPSGVPYF. CDR3 in DNA: TGTGCCAGCAGTGAAGTAAGGGGGCCTAGCGGGGTCCCGTATTTT.

The J gene is TRBJ1-1, the V gene TRBV6-5, with D possibly being TRBD1 (6 bases). Germline lookup yields CDR1 MNHEY and CDR2 SVGAGI. The CDR3 is 13 amino acids. The V and J ends lost 7 bases and 0 bases respectively, with 9 bases between them. The CDR3 DNA sequence: TGTGCCAGCACACAGGGAATGAACACTGAAGCTTTCTTT. Protein product: CASTQGMNTEAFF.

A single count supports this clone. The chain has TRBV5-1 and TRBJ2-7; the D is unclear. Germline assignment: CDR1 SGHRS and CDR2 YFSETQ. The V end was cut by 2 bases, the J end by 2 bases, with 14 bases between. This CDR3 spans 15 amino acids. CDR3 residues: CASSFLVAAAYEQYF. The CDR3 nucleotides read TGCGCCAGCAGCTTTCTTGTGGCGGCGGCCTACGAGCAGTACTTC. The full variable domain, with the rest looked up from reference TRBV5-1 and TRBJ2-7, is KAGVTQTPRYLIKTRGQQVTLSCSPISGHRSVSWYQQTPGQGLQFLFEYFSETQRNKGNFPGRFSGRQFSNSRSEMNVSTLELGDSALYLCASSFLVAAAYEQYFGPGTRLTVT.

In DNA form, the CDR3 reads TGTGCCAGCAGTGAATTGCGGGAGGGCCCATATACGCAGTATTTT. Translating it yields CASSELREGPYTQYF. The chain couples TRBV2 to TRBJ2-3, with TRBD2 matching 9 bases. J was trimmed by 7 bases and V by 2 bases; bases with no gene match: 7. The CDR3 extends over 15 amino acids. CDR1 is SNHLY and CDR2 is FYNNEI in the germline V gene.

V is TRBV7-9 and J is TRBJ2-5; 9 positions match TRBD2. Germline CDR1 reads SEHNR; CDR2 reads FQNEAQ (reference sequence). This CDR3 is 16 amino acids long. Trimming removed 5 bases from V and 4 bases from J; junction bases left unmatched: 11. The CDR3 region is CASSPWLAGHRETQYF. CDR3 nucleotide sequence: TGTGCCAGCAGCCCGTGGCTAGCGGGGCATCGAGAGACCCAGTACTTC.

This chain links TRBV5-1 with TRBJ2-5, with 9 bases lining up with TRBD2. Germline CDR1 SGHRS, CDR2 YFSETQ. V shed 4 bases and J 2 bases; nucleotides not matched to a gene: 9. The CDR3 spans 16 residues. The CDR3 bases are TGCGCCAGCAGCCGTGGGGCTAGCGGGGAACAAGAGACCCAGTACTTC. Amino acid sequence: CASSRGASGEQETQYF.

This clone turned up a few times. The DNA for the CDR3 is TGTGCCAGCAGCTTCACGGGTTCCCCTGAAGCTTTCTTT. This gives the protein CASSFTGSPEAFF. The chain combines TRBV7-2 with TRBJ1-1; D not resolved. The CDR3 is made up of 13 amino acids. Germline V gives CDR1 SGHTA, CDR2 FQGNSA. V was pared by 3 bases and J by 6 bases, with 11 bases between.

This rearrangement joins TRBV7-3 to TRBJ2-3, with TRBD1 matching over 9 bases. Per germline, CDR1 SGHTA and CDR2 FQGTGA. V lost 3 bases to trimming and J lost 0 bases; unmatched junction nucleotides: 13. The CDR3 spans 19 residues. CDR3 loop: CASSLGIGTGRPSTDTQYF. The CDR3, as DNA: TGTGCCAGCAGCTTGGGAATTGGGACAGGGCGTCCCAGCACAGATACGCAGTATTTT.

The V gene is TRBV6-5, the J gene TRBJ1-2; D remains unclear. This CDR3 region has 13 residues. Trimming shortened V by 5 bases and J by 4 bases, and 11 bases separated the two germline ends. Germline V gives CDR1 MNHEY, CDR2 SVGAGI. In nucleotides, the CDR3 is TGTGCCAGCAGTCCCTCGAGCGGCTATGGCTACACCTTC. Translating gives CASSPSSGYGYTF.

The chain combines TRBV2 with TRBJ1-4, with 9 bases fitting TRBD1. The CDR3 loop spans 15 amino acids. Germline values: CDR1 SNHLY, CDR2 FYNNEI. The trim removed 2 bases at V and 5 bases at J, leaving 3 bases unmatched. The CDR3 region has the DNA TGTGCCAGCAGTGAACAAGGGACAGGGAATGAAAAACTGTTTTTT. Translating it yields CASSEQGTGNEKLFF.

The DNA for the CDR3 is TGTGCCTGGAATGGACAGGGAAATTCACCCCTCCACTTT. Its protein product is CAWNGQGNSPLHF. The chain joins TRBV30 to TRBJ1-6, with TRBD1 identical over 8 bases. This CDR3 has 13 residues. V lost 4 bases, J lost 7 bases, and 3 bases stayed unmatched. Germline assignment: CDR1 GTSNPN and CDR2 SVGIG (reference sequence).

The chain joins TRBV19 to TRBJ1-1, with 7 bases lining up with TRBD1. The V segment lost 3 bases and the J segment 7 bases; nucleotides outside the gene matches: 2. The CDR3 runs 12 residues. The germline CDR1 and CDR2 sequences are LNHDA and SQIVND (reference sequence). In DNA, the CDR3 is TGTGCCAGTAGTATCTCAGGGGGTGAAGCTTTCTTT. It is translated as CASSISGGEAFF. The full variable domain, with the rest looked up from reference TRBV19 and TRBJ1-1, is DGGITQSPKYLFRKEGQNVTLSCEQNLNHDAMYWYRQDPGQGLRLIYYSQIVNDFQKGDIAEGYSVSREKKESFPLTVTSAQKNPTAFYLCASSISGGEAFFGQGTRLTVV.

This sequence joins TRBV18 and TRBJ2-3, with 16 bases aligning to TRBD2. Looked up from germline, CDR1 is KGHSH and CDR2 is LQKENI. The CDR3 has 16 amino acids. V lost 3 bases and J lost 4; bases outside the gene matches: 1. In nucleotides, the CDR3 is TGTGCCAGCTCACCCGGGACTAGCGGGGGGGCAGATACGCAGTATTTT. This translates into CASSPGTSGGADTQYF.

The CDR3 loop reads CASSDTSGIGGSSYEQYF. As DNA, the CDR3 is TGTGCCAGCAGTGACACTAGCGGGATAGGCGGGAGCTCCTACGAGCAGTACTTC. The chain has TRBV2 and TRBJ2-7, with TRBD2 matching 10 bases. The CDR3 length is 18 residues. Germline V lookup: CDR1 SNHLY, CDR2 FYNNEI. The J segment lost 0 bases and the V segment lost 3 bases, leaving 11 bases of the junction unmatched.

The chain employs TRBV10-3 and TRBJ2-3; 12 bases are a match to TRBD2. The CDR3 runs 17 residues. The trim removed 2 bases at V and 0 bases at J, leaving 3 bases unmatched. Looked up from germline, CDR1 is ENHRY and CDR2 is SYGVKD. The CDR3, as DNA: TGTGCCATCAGTGAGGTGCTAGCGGGGGGGAGCACAGATACGCAGTATTTT. Translating gives CAISEVLAGGSTDTQYF.

There are a few counts of this clone. This chain links TRBV7-8 with TRBJ1-5; D not certain. CDR3 length: 14 residues. V was pared by 1 base and J by 5 bases, with 9 bases between. CDR1 is SGHVS and CDR2 is FQNEAQ in the germline V gene. The CDR3 sequence is CASSLGVRDQPQHF. The DNA for the CDR3 is TGTGCCAGCAGCTTAGGTGTGCGGGATCAGCCCCAGCATTTT.

This rearrangement joins TRBV5-4 to TRBJ1-2; a weak D match, TRBD1 (5 bases). Germline CDR1 reads SGHNT; CDR2 reads YYREEE (reference sequence). The CDR3 is 13 amino acids. V was shortened by 1 base and J by 8 bases, with 12 bases between the two germline ends. For the CDR3, the DNA is TGTGCCAGCAGCTTGAGGGGCTCTCGGGGCTACACCTTC. This sequence encodes CASSLRGSRGYTF.

The chain carries TRBV11-2 and TRBJ2-3, with TRBD2 matching 11 bases. CDR1 SGHAT and CDR2 FQNNGV come from the germline V gene. The CDR3 consists of 16 residues. V shed 2 bases and J 3 bases; nucleotides not matched to a gene: 4. The CDR3 DNA is TGTGCCAGCAGCTTATTAGCGGGAGGGAGGACAGATACGCAGTATTTT. Translated: CASSLLAGGRTDTQYF.

The V call is TRBV24-1, the J call TRBJ1-5, with D possibly being TRBD1 (5 bases). The germline V gene has CDR1 KGHDR and CDR2 SFDVKD. The length of the CDR3 is 17 residues. The germline V and J ends were trimmed by 3 bases and 5 bases, with 19 bases remaining between them. Here the CDR3 reads CATSDPKIQGRDQPQHF. As DNA, the CDR3 is TGTGCCACCAGTGATCCTAAAATCCAGGGAAGGGATCAGCCCCAGCATTTT.

The chain has TRBV24-1 and TRBJ2-7; D unclear. The CDR3 totals 15 residues. Trimming took 1 base from V and 0 from J, leaving 9 bases between them. CDR1 KGHDR and CDR2 SFDVKD come from the germline V gene. The CDR3 region is CATSDFRHISYEQYF. The CDR3 DNA follows: TGTGCCACCAGTGATTTTAGACACATCTCCTACGAGCAGTACTTC.

The genes are TRBV5-1 and TRBJ2-1; no definite D call. Germline V gene sequence: CDR1 SGHRS, CDR2 YFSETQ. The ends were cut back, 4 bases at V and 4 bases at J, with 12 bases in the middle. The CDR3 is 14 residues long. CDR3 region: CASSLSTSYNEQFF. DNA of the CDR3: TGCGCCAGCAGCCTCTCGACATCGTACAATGAGCAGTTCTTC.

This sequence joins TRBV19 and TRBJ2-7, with 7 nucleotides matching TRBD2. This CDR3 has 13 residues. The ends lost 8 bases at V and 3 bases at J; junction bases unmatched: 7. In germline, CDR1 is LNHDA, CDR2 SQIVND (reference sequence). CDR3 in DNA: TGTGCCAGTGGAGCGGGATGGGGCTACGAGCAGTACTTC. Residues: CASGAGWGYEQYF.

This clone was recorded a few times. This chain connects TRBV18 to TRBJ2-5; TRBD2 aligns across 14 bases. Per germline, CDR1 KGHSH and CDR2 LQKENI. There are 16 residues in the CDR3. Trimming at V came to 5 bases and at J to 4 bases, leaving 6 bases not matched to a gene. The CDR3 sequence is CASSMTSGRARETQYF. In DNA form, the CDR3 reads TGTGCCAGCTCAATGACTAGCGGGAGGGCGAGAGAGACCCAGTACTTC.

The rearrangement uses TRBV5-1 and TRBJ2-3; D is perhaps TRBD1 (5 bases). Trimming took off 0 bases at V and 5 bases at J, with 13 bases between the two ends. CDR3 length: 15 amino acids. Per the germline V gene, CDR1 is SGHRS and CDR2 is YFSETQ. CDR3: CASSLDGQRGDTQYF. The CDR3 region has the DNA TGCGCCAGCAGCTTGGATGGACAACGAGGAGATACGCAGTATTTT. Together with reference TRBV5-1 and TRBJ2-3, the CDR3 gives the full variable domain: KAGVTQTPRYLIKTRGQQVTLSCSPISGHRSVSWYQQTPGQGLQFLFEYFSETQRNKGNFPGRFSGRQFSNSRSEMNVSTLELGDSALYLCASSLDGQRGDTQYFGPGTRLTVL.

The V call is TRBV12-5, the J call TRBJ1-5; 11 positions match TRBD1. Unmatched junction bases numbered 5, after V lost 3 bases and J lost 7 bases. The CDR3 totals 15 residues. The germline CDR1 and CDR2 sequences are LGHNT and FRNRAP. The CDR3 coding sequence is TGTGCTAGTGGTTTAGGACAGGGGGCTGGACAGCCCCAGCATTTT. Protein: CASGLGQGAGQPQHF. Using reference TRBV12-5 and TRBJ1-5 for the parts outside the CDR3, the full variable domain is DARVTQTPRHKVTEMGQEVTMRCQPILGHNTVFWYRQTMMQGLELLAYFRNRAPLDDSGMPKDRFSAEMPDATLATLKIQPSEPRDSAVYFCASGLGQGAGQPQHFGDGTRLSIL.

This clone was counted a single time. The V and J genes are TRBV5-5 and TRBJ1-3, with D hard to call. V was trimmed by 4 bases and J by 0 bases, leaving 11 bases between them. The germline CDR1 and CDR2 sequences are SGHKS and YYEKEE (reference sequence). The CDR3 runs 15 residues. As DNA, the CDR3 is TGTGCCAGCAGCACCCCGGAGGGCTCTGGAAACACCATATATTTT. Translation gives CASSTPEGSGNTIYF.

V usage is TRBV3-1 (or the pseudogene TRBV3-2) and J usage is TRBJ2-2; the D gene is possibly TRBD1 (6 bases). Germline V gene data show CDR1 as LGHDT and CDR2 as YNNKEL (reference sequence). Trimming took 5 bases from V and 1 from J, leaving 8 bases between them. The CDR3 consists of 14 residues. CDR3 in amino acids: CASSWGQNTGELFF. The DNA for the CDR3 is TGTGCCAGCAGCTGGGGACAGAACACCGGGGAGCTGTTTTTT.

The V call is TRBV15, the J call TRBJ2-5; 7 nucleotides align to TRBD2. This CDR3 is 14 amino acids long. Unmatched junction bases numbered 5, after V lost 3 bases and J lost 4 bases. Germline V gives CDR1 LNHNV, CDR2 YYDKDF (reference sequence). The CDR3: CATSSLGRGETQYF. CDR3 sequence (DNA): TGTGCCACCAGCAGCCTAGGGAGGGGAGAGACCCAGTACTTC.